This T cell receptor (beta chain) was identified during a study of T cells after yellow fever vaccination. Study overall: Markers CD3, CD45RA, CCR7 and CD95 served to sort the EM, EMRA, CM and Tscm memory subsets.

This clonotype was picked up many times. TCRdb re-derived calls from the 5' RACE reads in MiXCR, one entry per CDR3 protein. The data show over 25,000 distinct CDR3 sequences, 10% to 13% seen once. V lost 6 bases, J lost 9 bases, and 9 bases lay in between. Germline CDR1 is MNHEY and CDR2 is SVGAGI. There are 12 residues in the CDR3. Sample: PBMCs, either bulk or a sorted T-cell subset (CD4+, CD8+, memory, or dextramer-sorted; not recorded which), taken approximately 15 days after the first yellow fever vaccination. The receptor was isolated from a man aged 18 to 30 who received the YFV17D yellow fever vaccine. V usage is TRBV6-5 and J usage is TRBJ1-6; D uncertain. In DNA form, the CDR3 reads TGTGCCAGCAGCCCCGACGGTTCACCCCTCCACTTT. This gives the protein CASSPDGSPLHF.